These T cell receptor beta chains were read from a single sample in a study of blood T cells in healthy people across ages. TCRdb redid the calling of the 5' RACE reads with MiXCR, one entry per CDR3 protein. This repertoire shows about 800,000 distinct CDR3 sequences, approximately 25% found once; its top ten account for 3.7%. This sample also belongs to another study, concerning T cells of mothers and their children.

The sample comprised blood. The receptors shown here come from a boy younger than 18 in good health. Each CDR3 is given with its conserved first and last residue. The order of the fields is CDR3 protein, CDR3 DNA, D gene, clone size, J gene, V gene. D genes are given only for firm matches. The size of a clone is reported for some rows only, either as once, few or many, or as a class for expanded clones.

CSARVPPGSRESTDTQYF TGCAGTGCTAGAGTTCCACCGGGCTCGCGGGAGAGCACAGATACGCAGTATTTT TRBD2 . TRBJ2-3 TRBV20-1
CSVELGTSLDTEAFF TGCAGCGTCGAGCTCGGGACTTCCTTGGACACTGAAGCTTTCTTT . . TRBJ1-1 TRBV29-1
CATRGGLNTGELFF TGTGCCACCAGGGGAGGACTGAACACCGGGGAGCTGTTTTTT . few TRBJ2-2 TRBV24-1
CASSPSGGASLYQETQYF TGCGCCAGCAGCCCGTCGGGGGGGGCCAGCTTGTACCAAGAGACCCAGTACTTC TRBD2 few TRBJ2-5 TRBV5-1
CASSLDGGTREKLFF TGTGCCAGCAGCTTAGATGGCGGGACAAGAGAAAAACTGTTTTTT . . TRBJ1-4 TRBV7-6
CSARSSAGNTIYF TGCAGTGCTAGGTCTTCGGCAGGAAACACCATATATTTT . few TRBJ1-3 TRBV20-1
CASSILSTRSLGTQYF TGTGCCAGCAGCATCCTTTCTACCCGGAGTTTGGGTACGCAGTATTTT . few TRBJ2-3 TRBV28
CASSQETGAAMKLFF TGCGCCAGCAGCCAAGAGACAGGGGCGGCTATGAAACTGTTTTTT TRBD1 few TRBJ1-4 TRBV4-3
CSASPGTSTDTQYF TGCAGTGCTAGTCCCGGGACTAGCACAGATACGCAGTATTTT . few TRBJ2-3 TRBV20-1
CASSQDIGSSYNEQFF TGTGCCAGCAGCCAAGATATAGGTAGCTCCTACAATGAGCAGTTCTTC . . TRBJ2-1 TRBV14
CASSLLSRQYF TGTGCCAGCAGCTTACTATCTCGTCAGTACTTC . . TRBJ2-7 TRBV7-2
CASSFKGVAKNIQYF TGTGCCAGCAGTTTTAAGGGGGTGGCCAAAAACATTCAGTACTTC . . TRBJ2-4 TRBV28
CASSLSGRGAGELFF TGTGCCAGCAGCTTATCTGGGCGGGGAGCCGGGGAGCTGTTTTTT . few TRBJ2-2 TRBV7-8
CARSYHPDRGLYEQYF TGTGCCAGAAGTTACCATCCTGACAGGGGGCTGTACGAGCAGTACTTC TRBD1 . TRBJ2-7 TRBV12-3/TRBV12-4
CASSRQGPPITYEQYF TGTGCCAGCAGTAGACAGGGGCCACCGATTACCTACGAGCAGTACTTC TRBD1 . TRBJ2-7 TRBV12-3/TRBV12-4
CASSLSETGNVDTQYF TGCGCCAGCAGCCTTAGTGAAACGGGTAATGTGGATACGCAGTATTTT . few TRBJ2-3 TRBV4-1
CASRENRFYEQYF TGTGCCAGCAGGGAAAACAGGTTCTACGAGCAGTACTTC . . TRBJ2-7 TRBV7-2
CATLSYPSGYTF TGTGCCACCCTGAGCTACCCATCGGGCTACACCTTC . few TRBJ1-2 TRBV2
CASSYEGLNIQYF TGTGCCAGCAGTTATGAGGGGCTCAACATTCAGTACTTC . many TRBJ2-4 TRBV6-2/TRBV6-3
CSARSSGGQETQHF TGCAGCGCTAGATCATCAGGGGGGCAAGAGACCCAGCACTTC . few TRBJ2-5 TRBV29-1
CASSRDRGSEQYF TGCGCCAGCAGCCGGGACAGGGGTAGCGAGCAGTACTTC TRBD1 few TRBJ2-7 TRBV5-1
CASRMGAPSYGYTF TGTGCCAGCAGGATGGGGGCCCCTTCCTATGGCTACACCTTC . few TRBJ1-2 TRBV28
CASSVAGRGEDTQYF TGTGCCAGCAGCGTAGCCGGACGAGGCGAGGATACGCAGTATTTT . few TRBJ2-3 TRBV9
CASSQEQGAGGAFF TGCGCCAGCAGCCAAGAACAGGGGGCTGGAGGAGCTTTCTTT TRBD1 once TRBJ1-1 TRBV4-1
CASSKQGNYGYTF TGTGCCAGCAGCAAACAGGGGAACTATGGCTACACCTTC TRBD1 many TRBJ1-2 TRBV5-5
CASSLKLAGSEQFF TGTGCCAGCAGTTTAAAATTGGCAGGAAGTGAGCAGTTCTTC . few TRBJ2-1 TRBV27
CASSPGTSGNSEQYF TGTGCCAGCAGTCCGGGGACTAGCGGGAATTCCGAGCAGTACTTC TRBD2 few TRBJ2-7 TRBV27
CASSQLGGAKNSPLHF TGCGCCAGCAGCCAACTAGGTGGGGCCAAAAATTCACCCCTCCACTTT . . TRBJ1-6 TRBV4-3
CASSDESGRSYEQYF TGCGCCAGCAGCGACGAAAGCGGGAGGTCCTACGAGCAGTACTTC TRBD2 . TRBJ2-7 TRBV5-1
CASSQDERFEAFF TGTGCCAGCAGCCAAGATGAGCGGTTTGAAGCTTTCTTT . . TRBJ1-1 TRBV14
CASSPGVLGQPQHF TGTGCCAGCAGTCCGGGGGTTCTGGGTCAGCCCCAGCATTTT . few TRBJ1-5 TRBV28
CVSSPGGAGGFFF TGTGTCAGCAGCCCCGGGGGGGCGGGAGGGTTCTTCTTC TRBD2 . TRBJ2-5 TRBV7-3
CAISERVDQPQHF TGTGCCATCAGTGAGCGGGTAGACCAGCCCCAGCATTTT . . TRBJ1-5 TRBV10-3
CASSSTGIKGPEAFF TGTGCCAGCAGCAGTACAGGGATTAAGGGGCCTGAAGCTTTCTTT . . TRBJ1-1 TRBV7-6
CSAEISGRARDTQYF TGCAGTGCCGAGATTAGCGGGAGGGCCCGGGATACGCAGTATTTT TRBD2 . TRBJ2-3 TRBV20-1
CASSNRDRGSPLHF TGCGCCAGCAGCAACCGGGACAGAGGTTCACCCCTCCACTTT TRBD1 few TRBJ1-6 TRBV4-1
CASSYSPVPQETQYF TGTGCCAGCAGTTACTCCCCGGTGCCCCAAGAGACCCAGTACTTC . few TRBJ2-5 TRBV6-6
CASSLGWGDQETQYF TGTGCCAGCAGCTTAGGTTGGGGGGACCAAGAGACCCAGTACTTC . once TRBJ2-5 TRBV7-2
CSADPGHPYGYTF TGCAGTGCCGATCCGGGACATCCCTATGGCTACACCTTC . few TRBJ1-2 TRBV20-1
CASSLVGGLAGGAYNEQFF TGTGCCAGCAGCTTAGTAGGGGGACTAGCGGGGGGCGCGTACAATGAGCAGTTCTTC TRBD2 . TRBJ2-1 TRBV11-2
CASSPVGVSDETQYF TGTGCCAGCAGCCCAGTGGGGGTTTCGGATGAGACCCAGTACTTC . . TRBJ2-5 TRBV5-5
CATSDPVGRTGELFF TGTGCCACCAGTGACCCCGTAGGCCGCACCGGGGAGCTGTTTTTT . . TRBJ2-2 TRBV24-1
CASSRSGTNNEQFF TGTGCCAGCAGCCGGAGTGGGACTAACAATGAGCAGTTCTTC TRBD2 few TRBJ2-1 TRBV7-9
CASSLWPAYGYTF TGTGCCAGCAGTTTATGGCCAGCCTATGGCTACACCTTC . few TRBJ1-2 TRBV28
CSVGGQPYTDTQYF TGCAGCGTTGGGGGACAGCCTTACACAGATACGCAGTATTTT TRBD1 few TRBJ2-3 TRBV29-1
CSARRRSWGEQFF TGCAGTGCTAGACGCCGGAGCTGGGGTGAGCAGTTCTTC . few TRBJ2-1 TRBV20-1
CASSLVPYGGKNIQYF TGCGCCAGCAGCTTGGTGCCATACGGGGGCAAAAACATTCAGTACTTC . few TRBJ2-4 TRBV5-1
CASSLVTLKSPLHF TGTGCCAGCAGCTTAGTGACTTTGAAGTCACCCCTCCACTTT . . TRBJ1-6 TRBV11-2
CASSPQVSVGQGGGYTF TGTGCCAGCAGCCCCCAGGTCTCAGTGGGACAGGGGGGGGGCTACACCTTC TRBD1 few TRBJ1-2 TRBV12-3/TRBV12-4
CASSQTDRTSTDTQYF TGCGCCAGCAGTCAAACGGACAGAACGAGCACAGATACGCAGTATTTT . . TRBJ2-3 TRBV23-1
CASSLESAGGTYEQYF TGTGCCAGCAGCTTAGAAAGCGCGGGAGGAACCTACGAGCAGTACTTC TRBD2 few TRBJ2-7 TRBV11-1
CSVRTVNYGYTF TGCAGCGTACGGACAGTCAACTATGGCTACACCTTC . . TRBJ1-2 TRBV29-1
CASSLVRDFTDTQYF TGTGCCAGCAGCTTAGTTCGGGATTTCACAGATACGCAGTATTTT . . TRBJ2-3 TRBV7-8
CSVGDGLARNIQYF TGCAGCGTTGGTGACGGACTGGCGAGAAACATTCAGTACTTC . . TRBJ2-4 TRBV29-1
CATSRETGALSSYNEQFF TGTGCCACCAGCAGAGAGACAGGGGCCCTAAGCTCCTACAATGAGCAGTTCTTC TRBD1 . TRBJ2-1 TRBV15
CASSQPTLGSRANYGYTF TGCGCCAGCAGCCAACCCACCCTAGGGTCTCGGGCTAACTATGGCTACACCTTC . . TRBJ1-2 TRBV4-1
CSAGPLGANVLTF TGCAGTGCTGGGCCCTTGGGGGCCAACGTCCTGACTTTC . few TRBJ2-6 TRBV20-1
CASSVQELAGGLQTQYF TGTGCCAGCAGCGTTCAGGAACTAGCGGGGGGTTTGCAGACCCAGTACTTC TRBD2 few TRBJ2-5 TRBV9
CASRVEPYGETQYF TGTGCCAGCAGGGTAGAGCCTTACGGAGAGACCCAGTACTTC . few TRBJ2-5 TRBV12-3/TRBV12-4